Presented here are 20 T cell receptor beta chains from one specimen sequenced in a study of graft-versus-host responses after intestinal transplantation. The protocol was immunoSEQ multiplex PCR, while the TCRdb copy is restricted to in-frame clones and leaves out a portion. The data hold about 88,000 clones, with about 95% observed a single time. No antigens are known for them. The sequencing used unstimulated CD4+ T cells sorted from spleen or lymph node cells, collected before transplant. The receptor set was obtained from a human donor who was the organ donor for an intestinal transplant.

The chain has TRBV18 and TRBJ2-3; weak D call: TRBD2 (5 bases). CDR3 length: 15 residues. The germline V gene encodes CDR1 KGHSH and CDR2 LQKENI. Deletions cut 3 bases from V and 2 bases from J, with 12 bases between. The chain's CDR3 is CASSPGAAATDTQYF. CDR3 DNA: TGTGCCAGCTCACCGGGAGCGGCCGCCACAGATACGCAGTATTTT.

Note on this clone: At one end, the junction sequence differs from germline, possibly due to a read error. The V call is TRBV20-1, the J call TRBJ2-7, with 9 bases that match TRBD1. CDR3 size: 11 residues. In germline, CDR1 is DFQATT, CDR2 SNEGSKA (reference sequence). The CDR3 here is CSARGGQGKEF. Here the CDR3 DNA reads TGCAGTGCTAGAGGCGGACAGGGGAAGGAGTTC.

The chain combines TRBV11-3 with TRBJ1-2; a possible D gene is TRBD1 (5 bases). CDR3 length: 13 residues. CDR1 SGHNT and CDR2 YENEEA come from the germline V gene. Trimming took 2 bases from V and 7 from J, leaving 11 bases between them. The CDR3 here is CASSLSGTGGYTF. The CDR3 DNA sequence: TGTGCCAGCAGCTTATCAGGGACGGGTGGCTACACCTTC.

This chain connects TRBV2 to TRBJ2-3; 12 positions match TRBD1. The CDR3 has 15 residues. V trimming: 8 bases; J trimming: 2 bases; junction bases outside the gene matches: 5. Per germline, CDR1 SNHLY and CDR2 FYNNEI. CDR3 DNA sequence: TGTGCCAGCCAGAGGGACAGGGGGCACACAGATACGCAGTATTTT. Translation: CASQRDRGHTDTQYF.

V is TRBV7-3 and J is TRBJ2-1; 8 nucleotides match TRBD2. V lost 5 bases, J lost 2 bases, and 8 bases stayed unmatched. Looked up from germline, CDR1 is SGHTA and CDR2 is FQGTGA. This CDR3 has 16 amino acids. This chain's CDR3 is CASSAGGAGAYNEQFF. The CDR3 DNA reads TGTGCCAGCAGCGCTGGGGGAGCGGGGGCCTACAATGAGCAGTTCTTC.

This sequence joins TRBV7-9 and TRBJ1-5; D gene uncertain. Germline V gene lookup returns CDR1 SEHNR and CDR2 FQNEAQ (reference sequence). Trimming removed 8 bases at V and 2 bases at J, with 7 bases between. This CDR3 is built from 12 residues. CDR3 residues: CASCDGNQPQHF. The CDR3 DNA sequence: TGTGCCAGCTGCGACGGCAATCAGCCCCAGCATTTT.

This rearrangement joins TRBV5-1 to TRBJ1-4; 9 bases fit TRBD1. V shed 4 bases and J 6 bases; nucleotides not matched to a gene: 4. This CDR3 contains 14 residues. Germline V gene sequence: CDR1 SGHRS, CDR2 YFSETQ. CDR3 region: CASSAGQGHEKLFF. The CDR3 region has the DNA TGCGCCAGCAGCGCGGGACAGGGACATGAAAAACTGTTTTTT.

In its sample, this clone was seen once. This chain joins TRBV5-6 and TRBJ1-2, with unresolved D. Germline lookup yields CDR1 SGHDT and CDR2 YYEEEE. The CDR3 is 14 residues long. V lost 0 bases and J 4 bases, leaving 10 bases between the germline ends. The CDR3 DNA follows: TGTGCCAGCAGCTTGGGGGGTTTTAGCTATGGCTACACCTTC. Amino acid sequence: CASSLGGFSYGYTF.

The chain carries TRBV7-8 and TRBJ1-4, with TRBD1 identical over 7 bases. Looked up from germline, CDR1 is SGHVS and CDR2 is FQNEAQ. J was trimmed by 0 bases and V by 5 bases; bases with no gene match: 9. This CDR3 comprises 17 residues. CDR3 coding DNA: TGTGCCAGCAGCCCTAGGACAGGCTGGTCAACTAATGAAAAACTGTTTTTT. Amino acid sequence: CASSPRTGWSTNEKLFF.

DNA of the CDR3: TGTGCCAGCAGCGTAGCCCCAGACGTAGCCAAAAACATTCAGTACTTC. Amino acids: CASSVAPDVAKNIQYF. The chain has TRBV9 and TRBJ2-4; the D is unclear. Per the germline V gene, CDR1 is SGDLS and CDR2 is YYNGEE. This CDR3 spans 16 amino acids. V was shortened by 0 bases and J by 0 bases, with 10 bases between the two germline ends. Together with reference TRBV9 and TRBJ2-4, the CDR3 gives the full variable domain: DSGVTQTPKHLITATGQRVTLRCSPRSGDLSVYWYQQSLDQGLQFLIQYYNGEERAKGNILERFSAQQFPDLHSELNLSSLELGDSALYFCASSVAPDVAKNIQYFGAGTRLSVL.

This clone occurred once. This chain uses TRBV7-3 with TRBJ1-1, with D hard to call. CDR1 and CDR2 from the germline V gene are SGHTA and FQGTGA. This CDR3 is built from 13 residues. V gave up 3 bases and J gave up 4 bases, with 9 bases separating them. CDR3 protein: CASSFSAGTEAFF. The CDR3 nucleotides are TGTGCCAGCAGCTTTTCCGCCGGCACTGAAGCTTTCTTT.

The CDR3 DNA is TGTGCCAGCAGAGGGTGGGGACAGGGTCACCACGAGCAGTACTTC. It translates to CASRGWGQGHHEQYF. This chain uses TRBV6-5 with TRBJ2-7; 9 bases agree with TRBD1. From germline, CDR1 is MNHEY and CDR2 SVGAGI. There are 15 residues in the CDR3. The ends lost 6 bases at V and 5 bases at J; junction bases unmatched: 11.

The chain joins TRBV25-1 to TRBJ1-1; D not certain. Germline CDR1 is MGHDK and CDR2 is SYGVNS. CDR3 size: 14 residues. V was cut by 2 bases and J by 0 bases, with 7 bases left in between. The CDR3 loop is CASSEGVMNTEAFF. CDR3 sequence (DNA): TGTGCCAGCAGTGAAGGAGTCATGAACACTGAAGCTTTCTTT.

This clone appeared a single time. This rearrangement joins TRBV28 to TRBJ2-7; D is unresolved. Trimming removed 3 bases from V and 1 base from J, with 10 bases in between. The V gene's germline CDR1 is MDHEN and CDR2 SYDVKM. The CDR3 extends over 14 amino acids. CDR3 DNA sequence: TGTGCCAGCAGTTTTCCCACAGTTTCCTACGAGCAGTACTTC. Encoded protein: CASSFPTVSYEQYF.

CDR3 amino acids: CASSFVWDSYEQYF. Written as DNA, the CDR3 is TGTGCCAGCAGTTTCGTCTGGGACTCCTACGAGCAGTACTTC. This rearrangement joins TRBV6-1 to TRBJ2-7; D not certain. This CDR3 has 14 amino acids. The germline V gene has CDR1 MNHNS and CDR2 SASEGT. Trimming took 5 bases from V and 0 from J, leaving 11 bases between them.

The chain carries TRBV7-2 and TRBJ2-5; D uncertain. The J call may be mistaken, given a closer DNA end match to TRBJ2-7. The CDR3 consists of 15 residues. Germline CDR1 SGHTA, CDR2 FQGNSA. CDR3: CASSLVVSATYEQYF. In nucleotides, the CDR3 is TGTGCCAGCAGCTTAGTTGTCAGCGCAACCTACGAGCAGTACTTC.

The chain employs TRBV29-1 and TRBJ1-2; D possibly corresponds to TRBD1 (5 bases). CDR1 is SQVTM and CDR2 is ANQGSEA in the germline V gene. The CDR3 spans 14 residues. V was trimmed by 6 bases and J by 4 bases, leaving 18 bases between them. The CDR3 DNA is TGCAGCGTGTCCCCCGAGGGGTTGGGCTATGGCTACACCTTC. This codes for CSVSPEGLGYGYTF.

The rearrangement links TRBV28 to TRBJ1-5; 7 bases fit TRBD1. Losses at the gene ends were 8 bases for V and 0 bases for J; bases not matched to a gene: 13. The CDR3 length is 17 residues. Germline V gives CDR1 MDHEN, CDR2 SYDVKM. CDR3 sequence reads: CASLPGTVTYSNQPQHF. CDR3 nucleotide sequence: TGTGCCAGCCTACCTGGGACAGTAACCTATAGCAATCAGCCCCAGCATTTT.

The chain joins TRBV6-5 to TRBJ1-1, with 9 positions matching TRBD1. The CDR3 is 13 amino acids. V lost 7 bases to trimming and J lost 7 bases; unmatched junction nucleotides: 7. The germline V gene has CDR1 MNHEY and CDR2 SVGAGI. The CDR3 sequence is CASTRQGEGEAFF. The CDR3 DNA is TGTGCCAGCACTAGACAGGGGGAAGGTGAAGCTTTCTTT.

The CDR3 sequence: CASSLSTGGPGNEQFF. CDR3 in DNA: TGTGCCAGCAGCTTGAGTACAGGGGGTCCGGGCAATGAGCAGTTCTTC. The chain links TRBV7-9 to TRBJ2-1, with 8 nucleotides matching TRBD1. With V trimmed by 3 bases and J by 6 bases, 10 bases remained unmatched. The CDR3 runs 16 residues. Germline V gene sequence: CDR1 SEHNR, CDR2 FQNEAQ (reference sequence).